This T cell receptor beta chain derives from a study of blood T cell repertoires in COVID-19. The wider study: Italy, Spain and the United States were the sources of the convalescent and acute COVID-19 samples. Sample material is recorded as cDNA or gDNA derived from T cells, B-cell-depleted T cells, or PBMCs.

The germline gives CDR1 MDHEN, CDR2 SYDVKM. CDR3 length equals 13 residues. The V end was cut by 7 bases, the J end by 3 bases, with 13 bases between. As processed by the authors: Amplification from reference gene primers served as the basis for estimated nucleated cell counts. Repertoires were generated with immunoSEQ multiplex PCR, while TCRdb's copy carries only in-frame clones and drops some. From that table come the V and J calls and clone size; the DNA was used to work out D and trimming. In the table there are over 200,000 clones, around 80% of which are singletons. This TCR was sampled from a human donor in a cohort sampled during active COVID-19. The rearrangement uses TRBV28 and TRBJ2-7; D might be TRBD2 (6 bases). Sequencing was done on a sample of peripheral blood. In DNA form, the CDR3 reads TGTGCCAGCACGCGGGACTTAATCTACGAGCAGTACTTC. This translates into CASTRDLIYEQYF.